What follows are 20 T cell receptor beta chains derived from one specimen sequenced in a study of identifying expanded T cells in peripheral blood. The assay was immunoSEQ multiplex PCR, and TCRdb's table has in-frame clones only and misses some. The table shows around 120,000 clones, with approximately 86% occurring only once. The sample consisted of blood. The receptors were gathered from a person aged 18 to 75 in good health.

This chain joins TRBV2 and TRBJ1-2; D call uncertain. CDR3 length: 14 residues. V lost 7 bases to trimming and J lost 0 bases, with 12 bases between them. Germline V gene lookup returns CDR1 SNHLY and CDR2 FYNNEI. CDR3 nucleotide sequence: TGTGCCAGCACCCCCCGGGGAGCTAACTATGGCTACACCTTC. Encoded protein: CASTPRGANYGYTF.

The V call is TRBV6-5, the J call TRBJ2-1; no clear D gene. CDR1 is MNHEY and CDR2 is SVGAGI in the germline V gene. V shed 8 bases and J shed 4 bases, with 12 bases lying between them. There are 13 residues in the CDR3. The chain's CDR3 is CASRSTYYNEQFF. The CDR3 DNA follows: TGTGCCAGCCGCAGCACCTATTACAATGAGCAGTTCTTC.

V gene TRBV15 combines with J gene TRBJ2-1; 13 bases line up with TRBD2. The CDR3 loop spans 15 amino acids. The V gene's germline CDR1 is LNHNV and CDR2 YYDKDF (reference sequence). V was pared by 3 bases and J by 4 bases, with 0 bases of the junction left unmatched. CDR3 DNA: TGTGCCACCAGCAGGACTAGCGGGGGGTACAATGAGCAGTTCTTC. It yields the protein CATSRTSGGYNEQFF.

The chain combines TRBV6-1 with TRBJ1-2; 8 bases are a match to TRBD1. Germline CDR1 MNHNS, CDR2 SASEGT. V lost 1 base to trimming and J lost 7 bases; unmatched junction nucleotides: 11. There are 16 residues in the CDR3. CDR3 amino acids: CASSEGRRQGSRGYTF. CDR3 nucleotide sequence: TGTGCCAGCAGTGAAGGAAGGAGACAGGGGAGTCGTGGCTACACCTTC.

This clone appeared a single time. The chain links TRBV2 to TRBJ1-5; D remains ambiguous. V was shortened by 7 bases and J by 7 bases, with 14 bases between the two germline ends. This CDR3 contains 13 residues. Germline V gives CDR1 SNHLY, CDR2 FYNNEI. The CDR3 here is CASNWRVEQPQHF. CDR3 in DNA: TGTGCCAGCAATTGGAGGGTTGAACAGCCCCAGCATTTT.

This chain uses TRBV27 with TRBJ1-2; D possibly corresponds to TRBD1 (5 bases). Germline V lookup: CDR1 MNHEY, CDR2 SMNVEV (reference sequence). V shed 3 bases and J shed 1 base, with 12 bases lying between them. CDR3 length: 15 amino acids. CDR3 in amino acids: CASSLGQAFNYGYTF. In DNA, the CDR3 is TGTGCCAGCAGTTTGGGGCAGGCTTTTAACTATGGCTACACCTTC.

This chain connects TRBV7-8 to TRBJ2-1, with TRBD2 matching 8 bases. The V gene's germline CDR1 is SGHVS and CDR2 FQNEAQ. The V segment lost 8 bases and the J segment 5 bases; nucleotides outside the gene matches: 11. The CDR3 has 15 amino acids. The CDR3: CASCPDGRGNNEQFF. CDR3 DNA: TGTGCCAGCTGCCCGGACGGGAGGGGGAACAATGAGCAGTTCTTC.

The chain uses TRBV11-3 and TRBJ1-1; no firm D call. Looked up from germline, CDR1 is SGHNT and CDR2 is YENEEA. V shed 0 bases and J shed 6 bases, with 8 bases lying between them. The CDR3 contains 13 residues. CDR3 sequence reads: CASSLDSSSEAFF. In DNA form, the CDR3 reads TGTGCCAGCAGCTTAGACAGTTCGTCTGAAGCTTTCTTT.

The genes are TRBV19 and TRBJ2-3, with D tentatively TRBD2 (6 bases). Germline CDR1 reads LNHDA; CDR2 reads SQIVND (reference sequence). This CDR3 region has 16 residues. Trimming pared 5 bases from V and 2 bases from J, leaving 17 bases between. In DNA form, the CDR3 reads TGTGCCAGTAGTCCATGGGCCCGCGGGACCACAGATACGCAGTATTTT. Translated, it gives CASSPWARGTTDTQYF.

This clone was seen many times. The gene calls are TRBV9 and TRBJ1-6, with D possibly being TRBD1 (5 bases). The CDR3 is 15 residues long. Germline loops: CDR1 SGDLS, CDR2 YYNGEE. V was trimmed by 3 bases and J by 9 bases, leaving 16 bases between them. CDR3 bases: TGTGCCAGCAGCGCGTCCGGGGCCGCAGCTTCACCCCTCCACTTT. Its protein product is CASSASGAAASPLHF.

The rearrangement links TRBV19 to TRBJ1-1; TRBD1 might be the D (6 bases). Between the trimmed V and J ends, which lost 5 bases and 4 bases, there was a span of 11 bases. This CDR3 has 13 residues. The V gene's germline CDR1 is LNHDA and CDR2 SQIVND (reference sequence). DNA of the CDR3: TGTGCCAGTAGTGCGAGACAGGTCACTGAAGCTTTCTTT. Protein sequence: CASSARQVTEAFF.

This chain links TRBV4-1 with TRBJ2-5; D remains ambiguous. The CDR3 has 16 amino acids. Trimming took 0 bases from V and 2 from J, leaving 13 bases between them. CDR1 and CDR2 from the germline V gene are MGHRA and YSYEKL. The CDR3 DNA reads TGCGCCAGCAGCCAAGACGGCTCCGTAATACAAGAGACCCAGTACTTC. It codes for CASSQDGSVIQETQYF.

J is TRBJ1-2 and V is TRBV5-8, with 7 bases aligning to TRBD1. This CDR3 has 13 residues. Germline V gene data show CDR1 as SGHTS and CDR2 as YDEGEE. J lost 4 bases, V lost 5 bases, and 5 bases had no gene match. The CDR3 region has the DNA TGTGCCAGCAGAACAGGGGTGGCCTATGGCTACACCTTC. It yields the protein CASRTGVAYGYTF.

The rearrangement links TRBV4-1 to TRBJ2-3, with 10 bases lining up with TRBD2. Germline V lookup: CDR1 MGHRA, CDR2 YSYEKL. The ends lost 0 bases at V and 6 bases at J; junction bases unmatched: 12. The CDR3 is made up of 18 amino acids. The CDR3 DNA is TGCGCCAGCAGCCAAGATATAGGTGGGAGCGGGGGGGCCGATACGCAGTATTTT. Encoded protein: CASSQDIGGSGGADTQYF.

This chain connects TRBV2 to TRBJ2-5; D possibly corresponds to TRBD2 (7 bases). Germline V gene sequence: CDR1 SNHLY, CDR2 FYNNEI. This CDR3 comprises 15 residues. V lost 4 bases, J lost 2 bases, and 14 bases lay in between. CDR3 nucleotide sequence: TGTGCCAGCAGTGGGGGGGCGGGAGCGCAAGAGACCCAGTACTTC. Translation gives CASSGGAGAQETQYF.

The chain combines TRBV14 with TRBJ2-2, with 7 nucleotides matching TRBD2. The V gene's germline CDR1 is SGHDN and CDR2 FVKESK. The CDR3 has 14 residues. J was trimmed by 6 bases and V by 7 bases; bases with no gene match: 8. This CDR3 reads CASTRDSGSGELFF. DNA of the CDR3: TGTGCCAGCACGAGAGATAGCGGGTCCGGGGAGCTGTTTTTT.

This clone was counted once. The V call is TRBV7-3, the J call TRBJ2-1; weak D call: TRBD2 (6 bases). Trimming removed 1 base from V and 10 bases from J, with 8 bases in between. Germline V CDR1 and CDR2: SGHTA, FQGTGA. The CDR3 has 12 amino acids. DNA of the CDR3: TGTGCCAGCAGCTTAAACCGGGAGGAGCAGTTCTTC. This codes for CASSLNREEQFF.

The genes are TRBV14 and TRBJ2-3; TRBD2 matches 12 bases. V lost 6 bases and J lost 3; bases outside the gene matches: 4. The germline V gene encodes CDR1 SGHDN and CDR2 FVKESK. There are 15 residues in the CDR3. The CDR3 protein is CASSLGLAGTDTQYF. The CDR3 DNA sequence: TGTGCCAGCAGTCTTGGACTAGCGGGGACAGATACGCAGTATTTT.

This sequence joins TRBV4-1 and TRBJ1-2, with TRBD1 matching 9 bases. Germline V lookup: CDR1 MGHRA, CDR2 YSYEKL. Trimming took 1 base from V and 6 from J; bases not matched to a gene: 6. CDR3 size: 15 residues. The CDR3 spells CASSQVTGTGNGYTF. The DNA for the CDR3 is TGCGCCAGCAGCCAAGTAACCGGGACAGGGAATGGCTACACCTTC.

DNA for the CDR3: TGTGCCAGCAGCTCTAGCGGGGGGGCCCCCTACGAGCAGTACTTC. Its translation is CASSSSGGAPYEQYF. The chain recombines TRBV7-2 with TRBJ2-7, with 12 bases fitting TRBD2. The CDR3 has 15 residues. The junction had 3 bases not matched to a gene; V was cut back by 4 bases and J by 2 bases. Germline-derived CDR1 and CDR2 are SGHTA and FQGNSA.